Listed below are T cell receptor beta chains from one sample, sequenced in a study of OX40 agonist ivuxolimab in advanced cancers. Generated by immunoSEQ multiplex PCR, the TCRdb table keeps only in-frame clones and is missing some. The repertoire holds tens of thousands of clones, with 87% as singletons. This material consisted of CD4+ or CD8+ T cells sorted from blood, taken in a trial of the OX40 agonist ivuxolimab. These receptors originate from an adult with an advanced solid tumor such as melanoma, head and neck, liver or kidney cancer. Both conserved end residues are part of each CDR3. The order of the fields is clone size, V gene, D gene, J gene, CDR3 DNA, CDR3 protein. D genes are given only for firm matches. Size is omitted from some rows. Given values are once, few, many or a class for expanded clones.

size: .; V: TRBV15; D: .; J: TRBJ1-2; DNA: TGTGCCACCAGCAGAGATGGGGTGGGGGGCTACACCTTC; CDR3: CATSRDGVGGYTF
size: .; V: TRBV7-5; D: .; J: TRBJ2-7; DNA: TGTGCCAGAAGAATGGACAGGTGGTCCTACGAGCAGTACTTC; CDR3: CARRMDRWSYEQYF
size: .; V: TRBV9; D: .; J: TRBJ2-3; DNA: TGTGCCAGCAGCGTAGAACAGCGGACGGGCACAGATACGCAGTATTTT; CDR3: CASSVEQRTGTDTQYF
size: .; V: TRBV7-6; D: .; J: TRBJ1-3; DNA: TGTGCCAGCAGCTTACAACCTCGGGGCAGCAGCTCTGGAAACACCATATATTTT; CDR3: CASSLQPRGSSSGNTIYF
size: .; V: TRBV7-8; D: .; J: TRBJ1-5; DNA: TGTGCCAGCAGCATCGGGCCTGGGAATCAGCCCCAGCATTTT; CDR3: CASSIGPGNQPQHF
size: .; V: TRBV7-9; D: TRBD2; J: TRBJ2-7; DNA: TGTGCCAGCAGCTTAGATACTAGCGGAACCCCCTACGAGCAGTACTTC; CDR3: CASSLDTSGTPYEQYF
size: .; V: TRBV18; D: TRBD1; J: TRBJ2-7; DNA: TGTGCCAGCTCATCCGGGACAGGGGGCGCCGAGCAGTACTTC; CDR3: CASSSGTGGAEQYF
size: .; V: TRBV28; D: .; J: TRBJ2-7; DNA: TGTGCCAGCAGTTTAAGAGGTAGAGACAGGGGAGTTGCGGGAGAGGTCAACGAGCAGTACTTC; CDR3: CASSLRGRDRGVAGEVNEQYF
size: .; V: TRBV28; D: .; J: TRBJ2-7; DNA: TGTGCCAGCAGCACCCAGTGGCGGAGCTCCTACGAGCAGTACTTC; CDR3: CASSTQWRSSYEQYF
size: .; V: TRBV4-1; D: TRBD2; J: TRBJ2-7; DNA: TGCGCCAGCAGCCAAGTGGCTAGCGGGGTAGCCTACGAGCAGTACTTC; CDR3: CASSQVASGVAYEQYF
size: .; V: TRBV7-9; D: TRBD1; J: TRBJ2-1; DNA: TGTGCCAGCAGCTTAGATCCGGGACAGGGAGACAATGAGCAGTTCTTC; CDR3: CASSLDPGQGDNEQFF
size: .; V: TRBV6-6; D: TRBD1; J: TRBJ2-5; DNA: TGTGCCAGCAGCCACAAGACAGGGCACCAAGAGACCCAGTACTTC; CDR3: CASSHKTGHQETQYF
size: .; V: TRBV5-4; D: .; J: TRBJ1-1; DNA: TGTGCCAGCAGCCCGTCCGTCGTCAACACTGAAGCTTTCTTT; CDR3: CASSPSVVNTEAFF
size: .; V: TRBV6-1; D: .; J: TRBJ2-7; DNA: TGTGCCAGCAGTGCCCGGGTCGAATACGAGCAGTACTTC; CDR3: CASSARVEYEQYF
size: .; V: TRBV12-5; D: .; J: TRBJ2-1; DNA: TGTGCTAGTGGACCCCTCACCTCGCTAGGGTCCTACAATGAGCAGTTCTTC; CDR3: CASGPLTSLGSYNEQFF
size: .; V: TRBV29-1; D: .; J: TRBJ2-1; DNA: TGCAGCGTTGATTGGGGCTATAGCTCCTACAATGAGCAGTTCTTC; CDR3: CSVDWGYSSYNEQFF
size: .; V: TRBV2; D: .; J: TRBJ2-4; DNA: TGTGCCAGCAGTGCGGGGTTTCTAGCCAAAAACATTCAGTACTTC; CDR3: CASSAGFLAKNIQYF
size: .; V: TRBV5-6; D: .; J: TRBJ1-1; DNA: TGTGCCAGCAGCTTGTTGTTCACTGAAGCTTTCTTT; CDR3: CASSLLFTEAFF
size: .; V: TRBV6-4; D: .; J: TRBJ2-6; DNA: TGTGCCAGCAGTGACTCCTATCGGGGCAGGCCACCTGTCTCTGGGGCCAACGTCCTGACTTTC; CDR3: CASSDSYRGRPPVSGANVLTF
size: .; V: TRBV10-3; D: .; J: TRBJ1-5; DNA: TGTGCCGTCGGGACGGATAGCAATCAGCCCCAGCATTTT; CDR3: CAVGTDSNQPQHF
size: .; V: TRBV7-8; D: TRBD1; J: TRBJ2-7; DNA: TGTGCCAGCAGCCCCCATCAGGGGGCCTACGAGCAGTACTTC; CDR3: CASSPHQGAYEQYF
size: .; V: TRBV9; D: TRBD1; J: TRBJ2-1; DNA: TGTGCCAGCAGCCAAGACAGGGGGCCAGGGAATGAGCAGTTCTTC; CDR3: CASSQDRGPGNEQFF
size: .; V: TRBV18; D: .; J: TRBJ2-7; DNA: TGTGCCAGCTCCCCTCTCGGGGGTGCCTACGAGCAGTACTTC; CDR3: CASSPLGGAYEQYF
size: .; V: TRBV23-1; D: .; J: TRBJ2-6; DNA: TGCGCCAGCAGTCAATCCGTCGAGGGGGCCAACGTCCTGACTTTC; CDR3: CASSQSVEGANVLTF
size: few; V: TRBV30; D: .; J: TRBJ2-7; DNA: TGTGCCTGGAGTGTAGGGGGATCCGAGCAGTACTTC; CDR3: CAWSVGGSEQYF
size: .; V: TRBV10-3; D: .; J: TRBJ1-5; DNA: TGTGCCATCAGGGATACCAATCAGCCCCAGCATTTT; CDR3: CAIRDTNQPQHF
size: .; V: TRBV10-3; D: .; J: TRBJ2-1; DNA: TGTGCCATCAGTGACTCGTCGGCAGGGCCCTACAATGAGCAGTTCTTC; CDR3: CAISDSSAGPYNEQFF
size: .; V: TRBV19; D: TRBD1; J: TRBJ2-4; DNA: TGTGCCAGTAGTCGGGACAGGGACAAAAACATTCAGTACTTC; CDR3: CASSRDRDKNIQYF
size: .; V: TRBV29-1; D: TRBD2; J: TRBJ2-1; DNA: TGCAGCGGTCAGCGGGAGTTATCGTTCGATGAGCAGTTCTTC; CDR3: CSGQRELSFDEQFF
size: .; V: TRBV11-2; D: TRBD1; J: TRBJ1-1; DNA: TGTGCCAGCAGTTATCGATGGGACAGGGTTACTGAAGCTTTCTTT; CDR3: CASSYRWDRVTEAFF
size: .; V: TRBV4-1; D: TRBD2; J: TRBJ2-1; DNA: TGCGCCAGCAGCCAAGGAGTTAGCGGGGCCTACAATGAGCAGTTCTTC; CDR3: CASSQGVSGAYNEQFF
size: .; V: TRBV5-1; D: .; J: TRBJ2-2; DNA: TGCGCCAGCAGCGGGGGACTTTCTACCGGGGAGCTGTTTTTT; CDR3: CASSGGLSTGELFF
size: .; V: TRBV7-9; D: .; J: TRBJ1-2; DNA: TGTGCCAGCAGCTTAGGAGGGACAAACTATGGCTACACCTTC; CDR3: CASSLGGTNYGYTF
size: medium-sized; V: TRBV19; D: .; J: TRBJ2-4; DNA: TGTGCCAGTAGTCCAGACACTTATTCCAAAAACATTCAGTACTTC; CDR3: CASSPDTYSKNIQYF
size: .; V: TRBV5-6; D: .; J: TRBJ1-2; DNA: TGTGCCAGCAGTCCCGACCAGGGCCGATTTGGCTACACCTTC; CDR3: CASSPDQGRFGYTF
size: .; V: TRBV5-1; D: .; J: TRBJ2-5; DNA: TGCGCCAGCAGAGAGGGGAGGGAGACCCAGTACTTC; CDR3: CASREGRETQYF
size: .; V: TRBV7-8; D: .; J: TRBJ2-2; DNA: TGTGCCAGCAGCTTAGTGGGACAAATTGTGACCGGGGAGCTGTTTTTT; CDR3: CASSLVGQIVTGELFF
size: .; V: TRBV25-1; D: .; J: TRBJ2-1; DNA: TGTGCCAGCAGTGAATATCCTGTTTTGGTCTTC; CDR3: CASSEYPVLVF
size: medium-sized; V: TRBV4-2; D: .; J: TRBJ2-7; DNA: TGTGCCAGCAGCCAAGTCGGCTCCTACGAGCAGTACTTC; CDR3: CASSQVGSYEQYF
size: .; V: TRBV6-1; D: .; J: TRBJ1-4; DNA: TGTGCCAGCAGATTGACCGGGACGGCCGATGGAAAACTGTTTTTT; CDR3: CASRLTGTADGKLFF
size: .; V: TRBV19; D: .; J: TRBJ2-4; DNA: TGTGCCAGTAGTACCCCTGGCAGGCTAAACATTCAGTACTTC; CDR3: CASSTPGRLNIQYF
size: .; V: TRBV21-1; D: .; J: TRBJ1-5; DNA: TGTGCCAGCAGCACTTTCACGGACAGGAAACCCTATAGCAATCAGCCCCAGCATTTT; CDR3: CASSTFTDRKPYSNQPQHF
size: .; V: TRBV5-1; D: .; J: TRBJ1-4; DNA: TGCGCCAGCAGCGTGGGACACGAGACAACTAATGAAAAACTGTTTTTT; CDR3: CASSVGHETTNEKLFF
size: .; V: TRBV18; D: TRBD2; J: TRBJ2-7; DNA: TGTGCCAGCTCACCATATACTAGCGGCATGACCTACGAGCAGTACTTC; CDR3: CASSPYTSGMTYEQYF
size: .; V: TRBV30; D: TRBD2; J: TRBJ2-5; DNA: TGTGCCTGGAGCGTAGGGACTAGCGGGATAAAGAACCAAGAGACCCAGTACTTC; CDR3: CAWSVGTSGIKNQETQYF
size: .; V: TRBV18; D: TRBD1; J: TRBJ2-3; DNA: TGTGCCAGCTCACCACGGACAGGGAGCACAGATACGCAGTATTTT; CDR3: CASSPRTGSTDTQYF
size: .; V: TRBV28; D: .; J: TRBJ1-1; DNA: TGTGCCAGCAGCTCCGGGTGGGGCAAAGGAACGAACACTGAAGCTTTCTTT; CDR3: CASSSGWGKGTNTEAFF
size: .; V: TRBV18; D: TRBD1; J: TRBJ2-5; DNA: TGTGCCAGCTCACCGGGGACAGGGGCCCAAGAGACCCAGTACTTC; CDR3: CASSPGTGAQETQYF
size: .; V: TRBV5-1; D: TRBD2; J: TRBJ2-1; DNA: TGCGCCAGCAGCTTGGGCCTAGCGGTCTACAATGAGCAGTTCTTC; CDR3: CASSLGLAVYNEQFF
size: .; V: TRBV7-3; D: TRBD2; J: TRBJ2-7; DNA: TGTGCCAGCAGCTTTGGGAGGGCCTACGAGCAGTACTTC; CDR3: CASSFGRAYEQYF
size: .; V: TRBV5-6; D: .; J: TRBJ2-7; DNA: TGTGCCAGCAGCTTTGGCTTAATAGGTGCCTACGAGCAGTACTTC; CDR3: CASSFGLIGAYEQYF
size: .; V: TRBV19; D: .; J: TRBJ2-1; DNA: TGTGCCAGTAGTATGGGCAGCTACTACAATGAGCAGTTCTTC; CDR3: CASSMGSYYNEQFF
size: .; V: TRBV19; D: .; J: TRBJ2-6; DNA: TGTGCCAGTGGGGGAAGGAACTCTGGGGCCAACGTCCTGACTTTC; CDR3: CASGGRNSGANVLTF
size: .; V: TRBV9; D: TRBD1; J: TRBJ1-5; DNA: TGTGCCAGCAGCGAGGGACAGGGTCTTCCCGGTCGGCCCCAGCATTTT; CDR3: CASSEGQGLPGRPQHF